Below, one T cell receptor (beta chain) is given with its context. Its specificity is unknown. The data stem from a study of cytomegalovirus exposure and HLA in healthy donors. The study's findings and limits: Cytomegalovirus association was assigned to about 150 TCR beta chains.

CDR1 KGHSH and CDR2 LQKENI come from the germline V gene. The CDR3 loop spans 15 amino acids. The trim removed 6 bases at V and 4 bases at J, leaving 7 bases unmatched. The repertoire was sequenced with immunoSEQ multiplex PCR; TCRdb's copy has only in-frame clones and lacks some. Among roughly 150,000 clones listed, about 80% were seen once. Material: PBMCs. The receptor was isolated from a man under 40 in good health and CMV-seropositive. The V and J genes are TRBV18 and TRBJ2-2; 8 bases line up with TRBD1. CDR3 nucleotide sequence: TGTGCCAGCTCCCGGACAGGGTACCTCACCGGGGAGCTGTTTTTT. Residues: CASSRTGYLTGELFF.